Listed below are T cell receptor beta chains from one sample, sequenced in a study of blood T cells in healthy people across ages. TCRdb re-called the 5' RACE reads with MiXCR, one entry per CDR3 protein. The sample has hundreds of thousands of distinct CDR3 sequences, 24% seen once. The data were also submitted as part of a second study, on T cells of mothers and their children.

Sequenced: blood. The receptors were sampled from a boy aged 5-17 years in good health. CDR3s include the opening cysteine and the closing phenylalanine or tryptophan. D genes are given only for firm matches. Size tells how often a clone was seen (once, few, many) or the class of an expanded clone, and some rows leave it out.

>NA|NA|TRBJ2-4|TRBV13|16
CASSLRGKGAKNTQYF
TGTGCCAGCAGCCTCCGTGGGAAGGGTGCCAAAAACACTCAGTACTTC
>NA|few|TRBJ1-1|TRBV29-1|11
CSVALQTEAFF
TGCAGCGTCGCCCTTCAGACTGAAGCTTTCTTT
>NA|few|TRBJ1-5|TRBV27|13
CASGPRGNQPQHF
TGTGCCAGCGGCCCCCGAGGTAATCAGCCCCAGCATTTT
>NA|few|TRBJ2-3|TRBV10-3|17
CAISPGGVVLSTDTQYF
TGTGCCATCAGTCCGGGGGGCGTTGTCCTGTCCACAGATACGCAGTATTTT
>TRBD2|few|TRBJ2-1|TRBV7-2|16
CASSRLTSGGYNEQFF
TGTGCCAGCAGCCGCTTAACTAGCGGAGGCTACAATGAGCAGTTCTTC
>NA|once|TRBJ1-1|TRBV30|12
CAWSALGTEPFF
TGTGCCTGGAGTGCCCTGGGCACTGAACCTTTCTTT
>NA|once|TRBJ2-1|TRBV20-1|15
CSATLLGSPMNEQFF
TGCAGTGCTACCCTCCTGGGGAGTCCCATGAATGAGCAGTTCTTC
>NA|NA|TRBJ1-4|TRBV7-2|17
CASSLESFDSWGEKLFF
TGTGCCAGCAGCTTAGAATCCTTCGACTCCTGGGGAGAAAAACTGTTTTTT
>NA|few|TRBJ2-3|TRBV2|18
CASSEALRPGESTDTQYF
TGTGCCAGCAGTGAAGCGCTTCGTCCAGGGGAGTCCACAGATACGCAGTATTTT
>NA|NA|TRBJ2-7|TRBV12-3/TRBV12-4|14
CASSTSAAGCEQYF
TGTGCCAGCAGCACTTCGGCAGCAGGATGCGAGCAGTACTTC
>NA|few|TRBJ2-5|TRBV7-2|16
CASSQPPPGEAETQYF
TGTGCCAGCAGCCAACCCCCCCCGGGAGAGGCTGAGACCCAGTACTTC
>NA|few|TRBJ2-1|TRBV20-1|16
CSARGARLSSYNEQFF
TGCAGTGCTAGAGGGGCTAGACTGAGCTCCTACAATGAGCAGTTCTTC
>NA|many|TRBJ2-3|TRBV3-1|15
CASSQGRDRTDTQYF
TGTGCCAGCAGCCAAGGACGGGACCGCACAGATACGCAGTATTTT
>NA|NA|TRBJ2-6|TRBV27|13
CASRVVGANVLTF
TGTGCCAGCAGGGTGGTTGGGGCCAACGTCCTGACTTTC
>TRBD2|few|TRBJ2-2|TRBV4-1|17
CASSQGSGGSNTGELFF
TGCGCCAGCAGCCAAGGAAGCGGGGGGTCGAACACCGGGGAGCTGTTTTTT
>NA|few|TRBJ1-6|TRBV27|14
CASSLGGEDSPLHF
TGTGCCAGCAGTTTAGGGGGTGAAGATTCACCCCTCCACTTT
>NA|few|TRBJ1-5|TRBV20-1|16
CSARDFAGKGVQPQHF
TGCAGTGCTAGAGATTTCGCTGGGAAGGGAGTTCAGCCCCAGCATTTT
>NA|NA|TRBJ2-1|TRBV29-1|11
CSVDSWNEQFF
TGCAGCGTTGATAGTTGGAATGAGCAGTTCTTC
>TRBD1|many|TRBJ2-3|TRBV4-3|14
CASSQGQGGDTQYF
TGCGCCAGCAGCCAAGGACAGGGGGGAGATACGCAGTATTTT
>TRBD1|NA|TRBJ1-5|TRBV24-1|16
CATSDVGQGSNQPQHF
TGTGCCACCAGTGATGTGGGACAGGGGAGCAATCAGCCCCAGCATTTT
>NA|NA|TRBJ2-7|TRBV7-2|15
CASSLDWGIEYEQYF
TGTGCCAGCAGCTTAGATTGGGGTATCGAGTACGAGCAGTACTTC
>NA|few|TRBJ1-2|TRBV4-1|14
CASSQEGSGSGYTF
TGCGCCAGCAGCCAAGAAGGTTCAGGGTCGGGCTACACCTTC
>TRBD2|NA|TRBJ2-1|TRBV6-2/TRBV6-3|16
CASSYSKAGERNEQFF
TGTGCCAGCAGTTACTCGAAAGCGGGAGAACGGAATGAGCAGTTCTTC
>NA|few|TRBJ1-1|TRBV29-1|13
CSVAGRMETEAFF
TGCAGCGTCGCAGGACGGATGGAAACTGAAGCTTTCTTT
>NA|few|TRBJ2-7|TRBV6-5|13
CASSKVGAYGQYF
TGTGCCAGCAGTAAGGTGGGGGCCTACGGGCAGTACTTC
>TRBD2|NA|TRBJ2-5|TRBV4-1|16
CASSQDRGGRGETQYF
TGCGCCAGCAGCCAAGATCGGGGCGGGAGGGGTGAGACCCAGTACTTC